Listed below are T cell receptor beta chains from one sample, sequenced in a study of patients and donors after allogeneic stem cell transplantation. MiXCR was run by TCRdb on the RT-PCR reads, yielding one entry per CDR3 protein. Of approximately 170,000 distinct CDR3 sequences listed, 30% are singletons. The sample comprised blood, either unsorted or a sorted T cell fraction (not recorded which). The receptor source for this set is a human donor who was either an allogeneic HSCT recipient or a stem cell or donor lymphocyte infusion donor (not recorded which). It is not recorded whose cells these are; they may come from a transplant donor. Both conserved end residues are part of each CDR3. D genes are given only for firm matches. A clone size is listed for some rows: how often the clone was seen (once, few, many), or a class if it is expanded.

V gene	clone size	J gene	D gene	CDR3 protein	CDR3 DNA
TRBV7-9	few	TRBJ1-1	NA	CASRESRGNTEAFF	TGTGCCAGCAGAGAGTCCAGGGGGAACACTGAAGCTTTCTTT
TRBV29-1	NA	TRBJ2-7	NA	CSVEDWDAREQYF	TGCAGCGTTGAAGATTGGGACGCGAGAGAGCAGTACTTC
TRBV12-3/TRBV12-4	many	TRBJ1-3	NA	CASSFAVNTIYF	TGTGCCAGCAGTTTCGCGGTAAACACCATATATTTT
TRBV24-1	NA	TRBJ1-1	NA	CATSDNRDRGNTEAFF	TGTGCCACCAGTGATAACCGGGACCGGGGAAACACTGAAGCTTTCTTT
TRBV24-1	NA	TRBJ2-3	TRBD1	CATSERTGWTDTQYF	TGTGCCACCAGTGAGCGGACAGGGTGGACAGATACGCAGTATTTT
TRBV12-3/TRBV12-4	NA	TRBJ2-2	NA	CASILMDFYTGELFF	TGTGCCAGCATCCTAATGGACTTTTACACCGGGGAGCTGTTTTTT
TRBV20-1	many	TRBJ1-3	NA	CSAHTGNTIYF	TGCAGTGCCCACACTGGAAACACCATATATTTT
TRBV18	few	TRBJ2-7	NA	CASHGAYGSYEQYF	TGTGCCAGCCACGGGGCGTACGGGTCCTACGAGCAGTACTTC
TRBV7-6	NA	TRBJ2-1	TRBD2	CASSLEGLAVRFGSYNEQFF	TGTGCCAGCAGCTTAGAAGGACTAGCGGTGAGATTCGGCTCCTACAATGAGCAGTTCTTC
TRBV4-3	few	TRBJ2-3	TRBD2	CASSQTPSGIGADTQYF	TGCGCCAGCAGCCAAACCCCGAGCGGGATAGGGGCAGATACGCAGTATTTT
TRBV20-1	few	TRBJ1-4	TRBD1	CSARGTGGEKLFF	TGCAGTGCTAGAGGGACAGGGGGAGAAAAACTGTTTTTT
TRBV20-1	few	TRBJ1-5	NA	CSAVRGAGGNQPQHF	TGCAGTGCCGTTCGAGGGGCAGGGGGCAATCAGCCCCAGCATTTT
TRBV5-5	few	TRBJ1-6	TRBD1	CASSPPGTGYSPLHF	TGTGCCAGCAGCCCTCCCGGGACAGGCTATTCACCCCTCCACTTT
TRBV18	few	TRBJ2-1	NA	CASSPRGTPFNEQFF	TGTGCCAGCTCACCCCGCGGGACGCCATTCAATGAGCAGTTCTTC
TRBV2	few	TRBJ2-5	NA	CASSRRGGLETQYF	TGTGCCAGCAGTCGTCGTGGGGGGCTGGAGACCCAGTACTTC
TRBV12-3/TRBV12-4	few	TRBJ2-2	NA	CASSPDTGELFF	TGTGCCAGCAGTCCCGACACGGGGGAGCTGTTTTTT
TRBV4-2	few	TRBJ2-3	TRBD2	CASSQRLAGETDTQYF	TGTGCCAGCAGCCAACGACTAGCGGGAGAAACAGATACGCAGTATTTT
TRBV7-9	NA	TRBJ2-2	NA	CASSLRAANTGELFF	TGTGCCAGCAGCTTAAGGGCTGCGAACACCGGGGAGCTGTTTTTT
TRBV9	few	TRBJ1-2	NA	CASSVGQGTYGYTF	TGTGCCAGCAGCGTAGGCCAGGGGACCTATGGCTACACCTTC
TRBV5-1	NA	TRBJ2-7	TRBD2	CASSLRRLAEGTYEQYF	TGCGCCAGCAGCCTCAGAAGACTAGCGGAGGGGACCTACGAGCAGTACTTC
TRBV24-1	few	TRBJ2-3	TRBD2	CATSDPRAGGADTQYF	TGTGCCACCAGTGATCCCCGAGCGGGAGGCGCAGATACGCAGTATTTT
TRBV20-1	few	TRBJ1-4	NA	CSARDQKGQEKLFF	TGCAGTGCTAGAGATCAGAAGGGGCAGGAAAAACTGTTTTTT
TRBV5-1	NA	TRBJ2-2	NA	CASSRDVGELFF	TGCGCCAGCAGTCGGGACGTCGGGGAGCTGTTTTTT
TRBV6-5	few	TRBJ1-3	NA	CASSYSGGNGNTIYF	TGTGCCAGCAGTTACTCGGGAGGAAATGGAAACACCATATATTTT
TRBV5-1	many	TRBJ1-2	TRBD1	CASSQTGTGGYTF	TGCGCCAGCAGCCAGACAGGGACTGGTGGCTACACCTTC
TRBV4-1	many	TRBJ1-4	NA	CASSQGQEKLFF	TGCGCCAGCAGCCAGGGCCAGGAAAAACTGTTTTTT
TRBV11-3	NA	TRBJ2-5	TRBD2	CASSFIAGGLVPKETQYF	TGTGCCAGCAGCTTCATAGCGGGAGGGCTGGTCCCCAAAGAGACCCAGTACTTC
TRBV20-1	many	TRBJ1-4	NA	CSARDKRHVREKLFF	TGCAGTGCTAGAGATAAGCGGCACGTGAGGGAAAAACTGTTTTTT
TRBV7-9	NA	TRBJ2-7	TRBD1	CASSSGTGSITYEQYF	TGTGCCAGCAGCTCCGGGACAGGAAGTATCACCTACGAGCAGTACTTC
TRBV20-1	many	TRBJ1-5	TRBD1	CSASIGPGQGAGQPQHF	TGCAGTGCTAGCATCGGACCGGGACAGGGGGCCGGTCAGCCCCAGCATTTT
TRBV20-1	NA	TRBJ2-7	TRBD2	CSATSGRAPYEQYF	TGCAGTGCTACCAGCGGGAGGGCCCCCTACGAGCAGTACTTC